The 11 T cell receptor beta chains in this list originate from one sample, sequenced in a study of T cells after yellow fever vaccination. TCRdb independently ran MiXCR on the 5' RACE reads; one entry per CDR3 protein. The profile shows hundreds of thousands of distinct CDR3 sequences, 18% of them singletons. Sample: PBMCs, taken before the yellow fever booster vaccination. These receptors were taken from a man between 18 and 29 years old who received the YFV17D yellow fever vaccine.

The chain is built from TRBV5-4 and TRBJ2-2; D remains unclear. CDR3 size: 14 residues. Germline CDR1 reads SGHNT; CDR2 reads YYREEE (reference sequence). V shed 0 bases and J shed 3 bases, with 6 bases lying between them. In nucleotides, the CDR3 is TGTGCCAGCAGCTTGGAGATAGACACCGGGGAGCTGTTTTTT. Amino acids: CASSLEIDTGELFF.

This clonotype has a handful of counts. V usage is TRBV11-2 and J usage is TRBJ1-2; TRBD1 agrees at 12 bases. The V segment lost 1 base and the J segment 2 bases; nucleotides outside the gene matches: 5. CDR1 is SGHAT, CDR2 FQNNGV, per germline. The CDR3 sequence is 17 residues long. The CDR3, as DNA: TGTGCCAGCAGCTTAGCGGGACAGGGGGCGCTCAACTATGGCTACACCTTC. Amino acid sequence: CASSLAGQGALNYGYTF.

This clonotype was counted only a few times. V and J are TRBV28 and TRBJ2-2; unclear D gene. Germline values: CDR1 MDHEN, CDR2 SYDVKM. Trimming stripped 2 bases from V and 4 bases from J, with 5 bases between. This CDR3 contains 13 residues. CDR3 coding DNA: TGTGCCAGCAGTTTAGTATTCACCGGGGAGCTGTTTTTT. Translation gives CASSLVFTGELFF.

This clonotype occurred a few times. The chain is built from TRBV27 and TRBJ2-2, with a possible D match to TRBD1 (5 bases). Germline CDR1 MNHEY, CDR2 SMNVEV (reference sequence). V lost 6 bases, J lost 6 bases, and 20 bases lay in between. The CDR3 length is 16 residues. CDR3 region: CASSDLVAGMAGELFF. The CDR3 nucleotides are TGTGCCAGCAGCGATTTGGTGGCAGGGATGGCCGGGGAGCTGTTTTTT.

The table lists this clonotype with a few counts. The chain employs TRBV7-2 and TRBJ2-1; 9 bases are shared with TRBD1. V lost 5 bases and J lost 7; bases outside the gene matches: 9. The CDR3 has 15 residues. From germline, CDR1 is SGHTA and CDR2 FQGNSA. The CDR3 loop reads CASSVSRTGVNEQFF. CDR3 DNA sequence: TGTGCCAGCAGCGTGTCCCGGACAGGGGTTAATGAGCAGTTCTTC.

This clonotype has just a few counts. This sequence joins TRBV4-3 and TRBJ2-5; 12 nucleotides align to TRBD2. V trimming: 0 bases; J trimming: 3 bases; junction bases outside the gene matches: 5. This CDR3 spans 17 amino acids. Germline CDR1 reads LGHNA; CDR2 reads YSLEER. CDR3 nucleotide sequence: TGCGCCAGCAGCCAAGATTTAGGACTAGCGGGGAAAGAGACCCAGTACTTC. This gives the protein CASSQDLGLAGKETQYF.

The DNA for the CDR3 is TGTGCCAGCAGCCCTTTAGGGGGCCCCCTCCTATACGAGCAGTACGTC. It encodes CASSPLGGPLLYEQYV. This chain connects TRBV6-6 to TRBJ2-7, with TRBD1 identical over 7 bases. CDR1 is MNHNY and CDR2 is SVGAGI in the germline V gene (reference sequence). The CDR3 is 16 residues long. V was clipped by 6 bases and J by 4 bases; unmatched bases: 15.

The V call is TRBV5-1, the J call TRBJ1-6; weak D call: TRBD1 (6 bases). With 5 bases removed from V and 8 bases from J, the gap between germline ends came to 17 bases. The CDR3 has 15 amino acids. Germline CDR1 SGHRS, CDR2 YFSETQ. CDR3 loop: CASRPTGSIDSPLHF. The DNA for the CDR3 is TGCGCCAGCAGACCTACAGGGAGTATTGATTCACCCCTCCACTTT.

This rearrangement joins TRBV5-1 to TRBJ2-5; 10 bases agree with TRBD2. The V gene end was trimmed by 3 bases and the J gene end by 5 bases; junction bases not matched to a gene: 13. CDR3 length equals 17 residues. Germline CDR1 and CDR2: SGHRS and YFSETQ. The CDR3 nucleotides read TGCGCCAGCAGCTCGGTCGCAGCGACTAGCGGGCTGGAGACCCAGTACTTC. Protein product: CASSSVAATSGLETQYF. Variable domain in full (rest from reference TRBV5-1 and TRBJ2-5): KAGVTQTPRYLIKTRGQQVTLSCSPISGHRSVSWYQQTPGQGLQFLFEYFSETQRNKGNFPGRFSGRQFSNSRSEMNVSTLELGDSALYLCASSSVAATSGLETQYFGPGTRLLVL.

The J gene is TRBJ2-3, the V gene TRBV15, with a possible D match to TRBD2 (6 bases). Germline loops: CDR1 LNHNV, CDR2 YYDKDF (reference sequence). The CDR3 consists of 13 residues. Trimming left V 1 base short and J 5 bases short, with 7 bases between. This chain's CDR3 is CATSRGEEDTQYF. CDR3 nucleotides: TGTGCCACCAGCAGAGGGGAGGAAGATACGCAGTATTTT. The full variable domain, in which reference TRBV15 and TRBJ2-3 provide the parts outside the CDR3, is DAMVIQNPRYQVTQFGKPVTLSCSQTLNHNVMYWYQQKSSQAPKLLFHYYDKDFNNEADTPDNFQSRRPNTSFCFLDIRSPGLGDTAMYLCATSRGEEDTQYFGPGTRLTVL.

This clonotype was counted at least ten times. The chain recombines TRBV24-1 with TRBJ1-2; perhaps TRBD1 as D (5 bases). CDR1 is KGHDR and CDR2 is SFDVKD in the germline V gene. The CDR3 covers 11 residues. V was clipped by 4 bases and J by 6 bases, with 5 bases between them. The CDR3 sequence: CATSEGDGYTF. As DNA, the CDR3 is TGTGCCACCAGTGAAGGGGATGGCTACACCTTC.